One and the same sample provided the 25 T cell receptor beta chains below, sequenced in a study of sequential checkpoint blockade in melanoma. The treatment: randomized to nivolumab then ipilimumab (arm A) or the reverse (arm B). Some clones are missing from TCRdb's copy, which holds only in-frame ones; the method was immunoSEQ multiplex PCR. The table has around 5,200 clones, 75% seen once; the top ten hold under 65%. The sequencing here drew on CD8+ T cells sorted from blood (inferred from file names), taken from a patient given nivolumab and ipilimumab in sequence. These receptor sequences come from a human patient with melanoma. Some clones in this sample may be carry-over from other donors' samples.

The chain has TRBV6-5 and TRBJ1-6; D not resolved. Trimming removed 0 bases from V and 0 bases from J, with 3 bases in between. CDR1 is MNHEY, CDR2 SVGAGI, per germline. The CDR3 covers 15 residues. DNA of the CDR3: TGTGCCAGCAGTTACTCAGCCTCCTATAATTCACCCCTCCACTTT. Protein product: CASSYSASYNSPLHF.

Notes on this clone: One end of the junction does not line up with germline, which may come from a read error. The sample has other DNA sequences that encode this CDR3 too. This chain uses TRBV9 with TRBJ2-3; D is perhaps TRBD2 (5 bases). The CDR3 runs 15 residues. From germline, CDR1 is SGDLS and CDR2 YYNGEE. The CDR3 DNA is TGTGCCAGTAGCGTAGACGGAGGTGAGGCAGATACGCAGTATTTT. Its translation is CASSVDGGEADTQYF.

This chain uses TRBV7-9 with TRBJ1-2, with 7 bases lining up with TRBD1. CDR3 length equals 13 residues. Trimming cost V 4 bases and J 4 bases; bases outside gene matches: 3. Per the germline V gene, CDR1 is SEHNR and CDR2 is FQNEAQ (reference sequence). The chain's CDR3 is CASSWTGFYGYTF. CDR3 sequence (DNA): TGTGCCAGCAGCTGGACAGGCTTCTATGGCTACACCTTC.

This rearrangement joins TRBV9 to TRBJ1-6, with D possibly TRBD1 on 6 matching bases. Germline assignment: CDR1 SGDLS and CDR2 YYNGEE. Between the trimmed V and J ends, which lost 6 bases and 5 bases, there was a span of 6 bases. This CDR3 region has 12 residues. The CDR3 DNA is TGTGCCAGCAACAGGGATAATTCACCCCTCCACTTT. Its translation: CASNRDNSPLHF.

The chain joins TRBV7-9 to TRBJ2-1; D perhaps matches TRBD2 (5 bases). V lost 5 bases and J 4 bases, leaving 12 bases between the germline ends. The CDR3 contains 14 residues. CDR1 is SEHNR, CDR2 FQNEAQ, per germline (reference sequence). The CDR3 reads CASSPRTRYNEQFF. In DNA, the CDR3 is TGTGCCAGCAGCCCCAGAACTAGATACAATGAGCAGTTCTTC.

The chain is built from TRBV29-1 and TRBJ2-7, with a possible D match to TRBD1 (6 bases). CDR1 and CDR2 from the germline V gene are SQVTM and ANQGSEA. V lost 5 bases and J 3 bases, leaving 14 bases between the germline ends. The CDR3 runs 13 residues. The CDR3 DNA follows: TGCAGCGTTACGACGGACAGAATCTACGAGCAGTACTTC. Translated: CSVTTDRIYEQYF.

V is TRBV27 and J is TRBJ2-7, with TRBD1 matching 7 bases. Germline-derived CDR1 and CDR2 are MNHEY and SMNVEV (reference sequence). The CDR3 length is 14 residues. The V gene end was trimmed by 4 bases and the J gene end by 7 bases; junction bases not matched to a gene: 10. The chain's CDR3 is CASSSGGTIREQYF. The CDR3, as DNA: TGTGCCAGCAGTTCAGGGGGTACTATTCGGGAGCAGTACTTC.

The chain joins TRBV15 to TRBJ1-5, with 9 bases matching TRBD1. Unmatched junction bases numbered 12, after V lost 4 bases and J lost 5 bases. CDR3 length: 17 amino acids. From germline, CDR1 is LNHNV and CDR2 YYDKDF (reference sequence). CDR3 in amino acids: CATSITGQGDFYQPQHF. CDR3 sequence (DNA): TGTGCCACCAGCATTACGGGACAGGGCGACTTTTATCAGCCCCAGCATTTT.

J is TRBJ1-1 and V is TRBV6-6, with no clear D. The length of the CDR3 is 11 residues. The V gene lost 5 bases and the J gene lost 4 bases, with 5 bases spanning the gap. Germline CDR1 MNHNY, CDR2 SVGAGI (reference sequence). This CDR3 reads CASSPSTEAFF. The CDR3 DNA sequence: TGTGCCAGCAGTCCCTCCACTGAAGCTTTCTTT.

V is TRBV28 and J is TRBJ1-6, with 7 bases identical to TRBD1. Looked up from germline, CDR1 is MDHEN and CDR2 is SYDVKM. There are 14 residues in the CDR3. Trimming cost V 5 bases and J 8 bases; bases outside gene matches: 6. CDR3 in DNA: TGTGCCAGCAGTCCGGGGACAGAGTATTCACCCCTCCACTTT. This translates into CASSPGTEYSPLHF.

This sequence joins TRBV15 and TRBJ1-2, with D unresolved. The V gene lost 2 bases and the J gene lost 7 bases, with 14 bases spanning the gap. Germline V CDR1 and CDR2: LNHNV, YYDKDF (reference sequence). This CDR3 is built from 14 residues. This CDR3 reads CATSRPGSGAGYTF. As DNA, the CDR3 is TGTGCCACCAGCAGACCTGGCTCGGGAGCTGGCTACACCTTC.

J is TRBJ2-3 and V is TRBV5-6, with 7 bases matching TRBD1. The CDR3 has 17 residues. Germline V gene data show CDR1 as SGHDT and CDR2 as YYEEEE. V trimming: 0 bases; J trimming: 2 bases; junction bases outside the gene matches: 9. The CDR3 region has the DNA TGTGCCAGCAGCTTGGTTTTTAGGGGGCCCTACACAGATACGCAGTATTTT. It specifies CASSLVFRGPYTDTQYF.

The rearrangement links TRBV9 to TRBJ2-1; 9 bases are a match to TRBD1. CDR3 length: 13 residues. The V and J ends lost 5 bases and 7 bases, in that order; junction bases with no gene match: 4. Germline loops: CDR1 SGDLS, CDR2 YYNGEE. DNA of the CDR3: TGTGCCAGCAGTTATGGACAGGGGAATGAGCAGTTCTTC. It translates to CASSYGQGNEQFF.

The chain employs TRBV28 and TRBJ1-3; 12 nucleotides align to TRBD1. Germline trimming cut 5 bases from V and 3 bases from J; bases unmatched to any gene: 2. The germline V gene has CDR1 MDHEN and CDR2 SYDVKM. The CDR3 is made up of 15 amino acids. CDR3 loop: CASSRDRGHGNTIYF. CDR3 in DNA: TGTGCCAGCAGTCGGGACAGGGGGCATGGAAACACCATATATTTT.

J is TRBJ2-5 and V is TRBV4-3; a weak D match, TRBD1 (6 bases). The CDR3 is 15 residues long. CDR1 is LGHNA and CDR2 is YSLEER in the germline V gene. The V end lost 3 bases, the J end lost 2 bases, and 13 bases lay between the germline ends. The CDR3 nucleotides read TGCGCCAGCAGCCAGGCCACAGGGAAACAAGAGACCCAGTACTTC. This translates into CASSQATGKQETQYF.

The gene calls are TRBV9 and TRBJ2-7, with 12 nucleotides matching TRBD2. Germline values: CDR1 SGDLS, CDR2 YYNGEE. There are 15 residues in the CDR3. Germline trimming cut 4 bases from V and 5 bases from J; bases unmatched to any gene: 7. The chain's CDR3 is CASSPRLAGVHEQYF. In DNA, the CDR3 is TGTGCCAGCAGCCCCCGACTAGCGGGGGTCCACGAGCAGTACTTC.

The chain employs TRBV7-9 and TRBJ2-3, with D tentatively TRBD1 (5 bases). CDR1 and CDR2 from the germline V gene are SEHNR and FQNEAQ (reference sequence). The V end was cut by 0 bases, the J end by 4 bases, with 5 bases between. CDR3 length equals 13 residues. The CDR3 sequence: CASSLARADTQYF. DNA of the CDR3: TGTGCCAGCAGCTTAGCCAGGGCAGATACGCAGTATTTT.

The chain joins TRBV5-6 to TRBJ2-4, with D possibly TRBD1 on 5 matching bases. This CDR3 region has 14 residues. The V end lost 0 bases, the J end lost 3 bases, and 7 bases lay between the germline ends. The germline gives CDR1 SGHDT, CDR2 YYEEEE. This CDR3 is CASSLVDNKNIQYF. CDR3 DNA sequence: TGTGCCAGCAGCTTGGTGGACAACAAAAACATTCAGTACTTC.

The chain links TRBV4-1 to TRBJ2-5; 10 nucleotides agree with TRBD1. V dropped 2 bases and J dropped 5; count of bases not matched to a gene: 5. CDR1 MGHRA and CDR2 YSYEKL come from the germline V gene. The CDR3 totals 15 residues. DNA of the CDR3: TGCGCCAGCAGCCAATCCGGGACAGGGGTCGAGACCCAGTACTTC. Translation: CASSQSGTGVETQYF.

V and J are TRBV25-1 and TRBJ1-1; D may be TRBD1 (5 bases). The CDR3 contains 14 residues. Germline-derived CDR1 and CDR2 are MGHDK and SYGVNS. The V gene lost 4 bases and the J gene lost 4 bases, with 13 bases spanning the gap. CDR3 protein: CASSGVGVATEAFF. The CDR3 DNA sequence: TGTGCCAGCAGTGGCGTAGGGGTGGCCACTGAAGCTTTCTTT. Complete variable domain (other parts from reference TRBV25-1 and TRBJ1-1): EADIYQTPRYLVIGTGKKITLECSQTMGHDKMYWYQQDPGMELHLIHYSYGVNSTEKGDLSSESTVSRIRTEHFPLTLESARPSHTSQYLCASSGVGVATEAFFGQGTRLTVV.

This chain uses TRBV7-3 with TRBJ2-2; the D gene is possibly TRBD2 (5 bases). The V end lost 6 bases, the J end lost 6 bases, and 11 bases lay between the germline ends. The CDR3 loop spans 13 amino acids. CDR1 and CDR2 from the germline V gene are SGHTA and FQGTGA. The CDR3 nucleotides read TGTGCCAGCAGTTCATCGGGGTCCGGGGAGCTGTTTTTT. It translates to CASSSSGSGELFF.

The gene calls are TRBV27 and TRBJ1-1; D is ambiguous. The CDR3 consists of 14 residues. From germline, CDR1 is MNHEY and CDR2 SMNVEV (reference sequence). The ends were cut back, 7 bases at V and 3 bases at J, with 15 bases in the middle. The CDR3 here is CASTSGSKHTEAFF. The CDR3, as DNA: TGTGCCAGCACATCCGGGTCCAAACACACTGAAGCTTTCTTT.

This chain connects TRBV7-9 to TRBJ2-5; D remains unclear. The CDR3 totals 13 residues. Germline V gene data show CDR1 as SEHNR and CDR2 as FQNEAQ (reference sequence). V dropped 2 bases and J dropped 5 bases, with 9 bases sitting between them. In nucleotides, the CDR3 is TGTGCCAGCAGCTTACAGGCCCGGGAGACCCAGTACTTC. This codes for CASSLQARETQYF.

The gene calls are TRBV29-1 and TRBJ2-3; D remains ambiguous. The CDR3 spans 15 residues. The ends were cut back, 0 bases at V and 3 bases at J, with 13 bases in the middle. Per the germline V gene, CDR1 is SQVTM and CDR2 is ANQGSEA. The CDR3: CSVEDLNGPTDTQYF. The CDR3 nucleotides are TGCAGCGTTGAAGATTTGAACGGTCCGACAGATACGCAGTATTTT.

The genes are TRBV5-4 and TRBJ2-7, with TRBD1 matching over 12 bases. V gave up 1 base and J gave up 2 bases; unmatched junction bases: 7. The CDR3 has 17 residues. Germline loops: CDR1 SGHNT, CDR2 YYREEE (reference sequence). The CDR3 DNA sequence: TGTGCCAGCAGCTTGTGGGGGACAGGGGGCCGGGCCTACGAGCAGTACTTC. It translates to CASSLWGTGGRAYEQYF.